Following are 28 T cell receptor beta chains from one sample sequenced in a study of cytomegalovirus exposure and HLA in healthy donors. PCR involved 60 Vbeta and 13 Jbeta primers. Measured with immunoSEQ multiplex PCR; TCRdb has only the in-frame clones, and not every one. The sample contains approximately 150,000 clones, more than 80% of which appear only once. Sequencing used PBMCs. These receptors all come from a middle-aged woman in good health and CMV-seropositive.

This clone was counted only a few times. This chain joins TRBV6-5 and TRBJ2-7; the match to TRBD1 covers 7 bases. Trimming took 6 bases from V and 3 from J; bases not matched to a gene: 5. Germline V CDR1 and CDR2: MNHEY, SVGAGI. The CDR3 runs to 13 residues. CDR3: CASRQGERYEQYF. The CDR3 nucleotides read TGTGCCAGCAGGCAGGGGGAGCGCTACGAGCAGTACTTC.

On this clone itself: Mismatch with germline at one junction end may stem from a read error. V is TRBV29-1 and J is TRBJ2-3, with TRBD1 matching 7 bases. There are 10 residues in the CDR3. Per the germline V gene, CDR1 is SQVTM and CDR2 is ANQGSEA. The CDR3 bases are TGCAGCGTTGACAGTGGGACAGATCATTTT. Translation gives CSVDSGTDHF.

This rearrangement joins TRBV14 to TRBJ1-3; D is unresolved. The V and J ends lost 2 bases and 1 base respectively, with 18 bases between them. The CDR3 is 18 residues long. The germline gives CDR1 SGHDN, CDR2 FVKESK. DNA of the CDR3: TGTGCCAGCAGCCAATTTCCTCCGGGAGTCGATTCTGGAAACACCATATATTTT. This sequence encodes CASSQFPPGVDSGNTIYF.

V and J are TRBV5-1 and TRBJ1-1; D is uncertain. The CDR3 is made up of 13 amino acids. Looked up from germline, CDR1 is SGHRS and CDR2 is YFSETQ. The V end lost 3 bases, the J end lost 4 bases, and 10 bases lay between the germline ends. DNA for the CDR3: TGCGCCAGCAGCTACGACATTGTCACTGAAGCTTTCTTT. This gives the protein CASSYDIVTEAFF. Supplemented by reference TRBV5-1 and TRBJ1-1, the full variable domain reads KAGVTQTPRYLIKTRGQQVTLSCSPISGHRSVSWYQQTPGQGLQFLFEYFSETQRNKGNFPGRFSGRQFSNSRSEMNVSTLELGDSALYLCASSYDIVTEAFFGQGTRLTVV.

The chain carries TRBV5-1 and TRBJ2-1; 10 bases align to TRBD2. CDR1 and CDR2 (germline): SGHRS, YFSETQ. V dropped 1 base and J dropped 0; count of bases not matched to a gene: 1. The CDR3 totals 16 residues. CDR3 in amino acids: CASSLPSGSSYNEQFF. The DNA of the CDR3 is TGCGCCAGCAGCTTGCCTAGCGGGAGCTCCTACAATGAGCAGTTCTTC.

In this sample, this clone turned up once. The chain carries TRBV15 and TRBJ1-4; D uncertain. CDR3 size: 15 residues. The germline V gene encodes CDR1 LNHNV and CDR2 YYDKDF (reference sequence). The V end was cut by 0 bases, the J end by 0 bases, with 5 bases between. The CDR3 reads CATSRDRATNEKLFF. CDR3 nucleotides: TGTGCCACCAGCAGAGATCGCGCAACTAATGAAAAACTGTTTTTT.

This clone was detected only once. The chain carries TRBV4-1 and TRBJ1-1, with a tentative D call TRBD1 (6 bases). The V gene lost 1 base and the J gene lost 1 base, with 10 bases spanning the gap. The CDR3 extends over 15 amino acids. Germline CDR1 MGHRA, CDR2 YSYEKL. The CDR3 here is CASSQAGTRNTEAFF. CDR3 bases: TGCGCCAGCAGCCAAGCCGGGACAAGGAACACTGAAGCTTTCTTT.

The gene calls are TRBV7-9 and TRBJ2-3; TRBD1 matches at 9 bases. Losses at the gene ends were 5 bases for V and 2 bases for J; bases not matched to a gene: 5. Germline CDR1 SEHNR, CDR2 FQNEAQ (reference sequence). CDR3 size: 15 residues. The CDR3: CASSARDRVTDTQYF. The CDR3 nucleotides read TGTGCCAGCAGCGCCCGGGACAGGGTCACAGATACGCAGTATTTT.

The chain uses TRBV5-1 and TRBJ1-2, with D tentatively TRBD1 (6 bases). V lost 0 bases to trimming and J lost 3 bases, with 21 bases between them. Germline lookup yields CDR1 SGHRS and CDR2 YFSETQ. This CDR3 comprises 18 residues. CDR3 sequence: CASSLEGRRGGEDYGYTF. DNA of the CDR3: TGCGCCAGCAGCTTGGAGGGCAGACGCGGGGGCGAAGACTATGGCTACACCTTC.

CDR3 sequence: CASSLGAGPMNTEAFF. Written as DNA, the CDR3 is TGTGCCAGCAGCCTGGGGGCAGGGCCCATGAACACTGAAGCTTTCTTT. The rearrangement uses TRBV9 and TRBJ1-1, with D perhaps matching TRBD1 (6 bases). The germline V gene encodes CDR1 SGDLS and CDR2 YYNGEE. The CDR3 extends over 16 amino acids. Deletions cut 4 bases from V and 0 bases from J, with 16 bases between. The variable domain in full, with the rest retrieved from reference TRBV9 and TRBJ1-1, is DSGVTQTPKHLITATGQRVTLRCSPRSGDLSVYWYQQSLDQGLQFLIQYYNGEERAKGNILERFSAQQFPDLHSELNLSSLELGDSALYFCASSLGAGPMNTEAFFGQGTRLTVV.

J is TRBJ1-3 and V is TRBV27; perhaps TRBD1 as D (5 bases). The CDR3 is 16 residues long. From germline, CDR1 is MNHEY and CDR2 SMNVEV (reference sequence). Trimming cost V 4 bases and J 2 bases, with 15 bases left between them. This CDR3 is CASSYTGRLAGNTIYF. The CDR3 nucleotides are TGTGCCAGCAGTTATACAGGTCGACTCGCTGGAAACACCATATATTTT.

The V and J genes are TRBV28 and TRBJ1-5, with 10 bases fitting TRBD1. Germline CDR1 and CDR2: MDHEN and SYDVKM. The CDR3 sequence is 14 residues long. Unmatched junction bases numbered 5, after V lost 11 bases and J lost 1 base. This CDR3 reads CAADRGRSNQPQHF. The CDR3 nucleotides read TGTGCCGCTGACAGGGGGCGAAGCAATCAGCCCCAGCATTTT.

The CDR3 DNA follows: TGTGCCAGCGGGGAGACAGGGGGCTTCACCGGGGAGCTGTTTTTT. It encodes CASGETGGFTGELFF. V and J are TRBV28 and TRBJ2-2; 10 positions agree with TRBD1. The CDR3 is 15 amino acids. Germline values: CDR1 MDHEN, CDR2 SYDVKM. Germline trimming cut 8 bases from V and 4 bases from J; bases unmatched to any gene: 7.

The chain joins TRBV28 to TRBJ1-6; maybe TRBD1 (6 bases). The germline V gene has CDR1 MDHEN and CDR2 SYDVKM. V lost 5 bases to trimming and J lost 0 bases, with 11 bases between them. The CDR3 covers 16 residues. The CDR3 DNA sequence: TGTGCCAGCAGTCCGGGACATAGCTCCTATAATTCACCCCTCCACTTT. Translating it yields CASSPGHSSYNSPLHF.

The chain links TRBV18 to TRBJ1-2; 9 bases are a match to TRBD1. Germline assignment: CDR1 KGHSH and CDR2 LQKENI. The CDR3 is made up of 14 amino acids. J lost 8 bases, V lost 2 bases, and 6 bases had no gene match. CDR3 residues: CASSPTQGAGGYTF. In nucleotides, the CDR3 is TGTGCCAGCTCACCAACACAGGGGGCCGGAGGCTACACCTTC.

This clone has just one count. The V and J genes are TRBV7-3 and TRBJ2-3, with 9 bases fitting TRBD2. CDR3 length: 17 residues. Trimming cost V 5 bases and J 0 bases; bases outside gene matches: 9. The germline gives CDR1 SGHTA, CDR2 FQGTGA. The CDR3 coding sequence is TGTGCCAGCAGCCAAGGGGGTAGCGGGGGTAGCACAGATACGCAGTATTTT. Residues: CASSQGGSGGSTDTQYF.

In this sample, this clone turned up a few times. This chain connects TRBV6-5 to TRBJ1-6; D is possibly TRBD1 (5 bases). Germline V gene data show CDR1 as MNHEY and CDR2 as SVGAGI. The germline V and J ends were trimmed by 4 bases and 3 bases, with 13 bases remaining between them. The CDR3 has 16 residues. The CDR3 protein is CASSLGGADYNSPLHF. CDR3 DNA sequence: TGTGCCAGCAGTTTAGGAGGGGCTGACTATAATTCACCCCTCCACTTT.

The rearrangement uses TRBV7-9 and TRBJ2-7; possibly TRBD1 for D (5 bases). Germline V gives CDR1 SEHNR, CDR2 FQNEAQ (reference sequence). V was shortened by 5 bases and J by 4 bases, with 15 bases between the two germline ends. The CDR3 consists of 14 residues. The CDR3 DNA reads TGTGCCAGCAGCCCGTCTCCGACAGATTACGAGCAGTACTTC. Translation: CASSPSPTDYEQYF.

This chain connects TRBV14 to TRBJ1-1; D call uncertain. V lost 0 bases to trimming and J lost 7 bases, with 12 bases between them. The V gene's germline CDR1 is SGHDN and CDR2 FVKESK. The CDR3 runs to 14 residues. CDR3 coding DNA: TGTGCCAGCAGCCAAGAGGCCCTGCGGTTTGAAGCTTTCTTT. Protein product: CASSQEALRFEAFF. The entire variable domain, with the rest obtained from reference TRBV14 and TRBJ1-1, is as follows: EAGVTQFPSHSVIEKGQTVTLRCDPISGHDNLYWYRRVMGKEIKFLLHFVKESKQDESGMPNNRFLAERTGGTYSTLKVQPAELEDSGVYFCASSQEALRFEAFFGQGTRLTVV.

This chain connects TRBV19 to TRBJ2-7, with 8 bases fitting TRBD1. Per the germline V gene, CDR1 is LNHDA and CDR2 is SQIVND (reference sequence). Unmatched junction bases numbered 5, after V lost 2 bases and J lost 2 bases. The CDR3 extends over 15 amino acids. This CDR3 reads CASSISGTGPYEQYF. The CDR3 DNA reads as TGTGCCAGTAGTATATCAGGGACAGGCCCCTACGAGCAGTACTTC.

V gene TRBV5-1 combines with J gene TRBJ2-3; 8 bases line up with TRBD2. CDR3 length equals 16 residues. V gave up 4 bases and J gave up 3 bases; unmatched junction bases: 10. The germline CDR1 and CDR2 sequences are SGHRS and YFSETQ. The CDR3 sequence is CASSQGLVGGTDTQYF. The CDR3 nucleotides read TGCGCCAGCAGCCAGGGACTAGTTGGGGGGACAGATACGCAGTATTTT.

This chain links TRBV30 with TRBJ2-2; TRBD2 matches at 9 bases. From germline, CDR1 is GTSNPN and CDR2 SVGIG (reference sequence). The CDR3 is 16 residues long. V trimming: 0 bases; J trimming: 5 bases; junction bases outside the gene matches: 7. CDR3 DNA: TGTGCCTGGAGTGTAGGGACTAGCCCTATTACCGGGGAGCTGTTTTTT. Translating it yields CAWSVGTSPITGELFF.

This clone was counted a few times. The V gene is TRBV9, the J gene TRBJ2-3, with 9 bases that match TRBD2. This CDR3 region has 15 residues. With V trimmed by 2 bases and J by 1 base, 2 bases remained unmatched. Germline values: CDR1 SGDLS, CDR2 YYNGEE. CDR3 in DNA: TGTGCCAGCAGCGTTTCTAGCGGGGGCACAGATACGCAGTATTTT. Its protein is CASSVSSGGTDTQYF.

This clone came up a few times. CDR3 DNA sequence: TGTGCCAGCAGCTTGGACTCGAGCTCCTACAATGAGCAGTTCTTC. This translates into CASSLDSSSYNEQFF. This chain joins TRBV5-5 and TRBJ2-1; no clear D. This CDR3 comprises 15 residues. Germline values: CDR1 SGHKS, CDR2 YYEKEE (reference sequence). V shed 0 bases and J shed 0 bases, with 7 bases lying between them. The whole variable domain, filled in from reference TRBV5-5 and TRBJ2-1, reads DAGVTQSPTHLIKTRGQQVTLRCSPISGHKSVSWYQQVLGQGPQFIFQYYEKEERGRGNFPDRFSARQFPNYSSELNVNALLLGDSALYLCASSLDSSSYNEQFFGPGTRLTVL.

This clone was observed a handful of times. The junction shows a germline mismatch at one end, possibly a read error. The chain uses TRBV10-3 and TRBJ2-7, with 8 bases matching TRBD2. Germline CDR1 ENHRY, CDR2 SYGVKD. The CDR3 has 12 amino acids. The CDR3 sequence: CAISPGGAPSHF. The CDR3 DNA reads TGTGCCATCAGCCCGGGGGGGGCCCCCTCGCACTTC.

This chain connects TRBV20-1 to TRBJ2-5, with D unresolved. The CDR3 extends over 11 amino acids. Looked up from germline, CDR1 is DFQATT and CDR2 is SNEGSKA (reference sequence). The V and J ends lost 5 bases and 4 bases respectively, with 8 bases between them. The CDR3 reads CSAFFLETQYF. CDR3 bases: TGCAGTGCTTTTTTTCTAGAGACCCAGTACTTC.

Only one count was recorded for this clone. The rearrangement uses TRBV28 and TRBJ2-7, with 9 bases identical to TRBD1. The J segment lost 2 bases and the V segment lost 10 bases, leaving 9 bases of the junction unmatched. The CDR3 loop spans 14 amino acids. The germline V gene has CDR1 MDHEN and CDR2 SYDVKM. This CDR3 reads CATEGQGGTYEQYF. CDR3 sequence (DNA): TGTGCCACCGAGGGACAGGGAGGAACCTACGAGCAGTACTTC.

This clone was seen more than once but under ten times. This chain joins TRBV28 and TRBJ1-2; D might be TRBD1 (5 bases). CDR1 MDHEN and CDR2 SYDVKM come from the germline V gene. The CDR3 has 14 amino acids. V lost 3 bases and J 3 bases, leaving 11 bases between the germline ends. CDR3 nucleotide sequence: TGTGCCAGCAGTTTGCGGCAGGGCTACTATGGCTACACCTTC. Protein sequence: CASSLRQGYYGYTF.